This entry lists 28 T cell receptor beta chains sequenced from one sample in a study of blood T cell repertoires in COVID-19. Clones were sequenced by immunoSEQ multiplex PCR, and TCRdb holds only the in-frame ones, with some missing. The sample shows 140,000 or so clones, roughly four fifths of them seen only once. The sample consisted of peripheral blood. The receptors derive from a woman at least 80 years old with acute or convalescent COVID-19.

The chain carries TRBV5-6 and TRBJ1-4; D is perhaps TRBD1 (6 bases). The CDR3 covers 16 residues. V gave up 0 bases and J gave up 8 bases, with 17 bases separating them. Germline loops: CDR1 SGHDT, CDR2 YYEEEE. The CDR3 here is CASSLAGYTGSEKLFF. The CDR3 DNA reads TGTGCCAGCAGCTTGGCTGGTTACACAGGGAGCGAAAAACTGTTTTTT.

The chain combines TRBV6-2 or TRBV6-3 with TRBJ2-1; 7 bases agree with TRBD1. The V gene end was trimmed by 2 bases and the J gene end by 14 bases; junction bases not matched to a gene: 6. CDR3 length: 12 amino acids. From germline, CDR1 is MNHEY and CDR2 SVGEGT. The CDR3 DNA sequence: TGTGCCAGCAGTTACCCGAGCAGGGGGAAGTTCTTC. This encodes CASSYPSRGKFF.

The chain has TRBV4-1 and TRBJ2-1; 9 nucleotides agree with TRBD1. J gave up 4 bases and V 2 bases, and 6 bases lay outside the gene matches. CDR1 is MGHRA, CDR2 YSYEKL, per germline. The CDR3 is 16 residues long. CDR3 in DNA: TGCGCCAGCAGCCAATTGAGACAGGGGGATTACAATGAGCAGTTCTTC. Its translation is CASSQLRQGDYNEQFF.

V and J are TRBV5-1 and TRBJ1-2, with a possible D match to TRBD1 (6 bases). V lost 4 bases to trimming and J lost 8 bases, with 18 bases between them. The CDR3 runs to 14 residues. Germline CDR1 is SGHRS and CDR2 is YFSETQ. CDR3: CASSPGGGPQGYTF. The CDR3 region has the DNA TGCGCCAGCAGCCCTGGGGGGGGCCCCCAAGGCTACACCTTC.

Details on this clone: Other DNA sequences in the same sample also yield this CDR3. The chain carries TRBV6-5 and TRBJ1-4; 8 positions agree with TRBD1. Germline CDR1 and CDR2: MNHEY and SVGAGI. The CDR3 has 14 amino acids. Trimming cost V 6 bases and J 4 bases; bases outside gene matches: 4. CDR3 DNA: TGTGCCAGCAGCCCAGACAGGGGTAATGAAAAACTGTTTTTT. Translation gives CASSPDRGNEKLFF.

V is TRBV6-2 or TRBV6-3 and J is TRBJ1-5; D not certain. Germline V gene sequence: CDR1 MNHEY, CDR2 SVGEGT. The CDR3 contains 13 residues. V lost 0 bases, J lost 7 bases, and 7 bases lay in between. The CDR3 reads CASSYSREQPQHF. The CDR3 DNA reads as TGTGCCAGCAGTTACTCAAGGGAGCAGCCCCAGCATTTT.

This clone showed up just once. The chain joins TRBV4-1 to TRBJ2-7; D not certain. The germline V gene has CDR1 MGHRA and CDR2 YSYEKL. The CDR3 totals 13 residues. V lost 1 base to trimming and J lost 1 base, with 5 bases between them. As DNA, the CDR3 is TGCGCCAGCAGCCAAGGTCTGTCCTACGAGCAGTACTTC. Protein product: CASSQGLSYEQYF.

The chain employs TRBV5-1 and TRBJ1-4; unclear D gene. The CDR3 covers 15 residues. Trimming left V 1 base short and J 8 bases short, with 15 bases between. Germline lookup yields CDR1 SGHRS and CDR2 YFSETQ. CDR3 region: CASSLSASRREKLFF. CDR3 sequence (DNA): TGCGCCAGCAGCTTGTCGGCATCCCGGAGGGAAAAACTGTTTTTT.

This chain connects TRBV9 to TRBJ2-3, with 7 positions matching TRBD1. Germline CDR1 reads SGDLS; CDR2 reads YYNGEE. The junction had 2 bases not matched to a gene; V was cut back by 0 bases and J by 1 base. CDR3 length: 15 amino acids. CDR3 DNA sequence: TGTGCCAGCAGCGTAGAGGGGGCCGGCACAGATACGCAGTATTTT. It encodes CASSVEGAGTDTQYF.

The chain couples TRBV7-6 to TRBJ1-5, with 7 nucleotides matching TRBD1. With 1 base clipped from V and 2 bases from J, the junction kept 5 bases outside the gene matches. CDR3 length: 16 amino acids. Germline-derived CDR1 and CDR2 are SGHVS and FNYEAQ. In DNA form, the CDR3 reads TGTGCCAGCAGCTTAGACCCAGGGGGTCGCAATCAGCCCCAGCATTTT. This translates into CASSLDPGGRNQPQHF.

There are a few counts of this clone. The chain employs TRBV18 and TRBJ1-1, with D maybe TRBD1 (6 bases). The germline V and J ends were trimmed by 2 bases and 3 bases, with 10 bases remaining between them. The length of the CDR3 is 14 residues. Looked up from germline, CDR1 is KGHSH and CDR2 is LQKENI. The CDR3 DNA follows: TGTGCCAGCTCACCAGGAGAGGGGGACACTGAAGCTTTCTTT. Translating gives CASSPGEGDTEAFF. The complete variable domain, with remaining parts taken from reference TRBV18 and TRBJ1-1, reads NAGVMQNPRHLVRRRGQEARLRCSPMKGHSHVYWYRQLPEEGLKFMVYLQKENIIDESGMPKERFSAEFPKEGPSILRIQQVVRGDSAAYFCASSPGEGDTEAFFGQGTRLTVV.

V usage is TRBV2 and J usage is TRBJ2-2, with 10 nucleotides matching TRBD2. Germline V CDR1 and CDR2: SNHLY, FYNNEI. The CDR3 is made up of 19 amino acids. Germline trimming cut 4 bases from V and 0 bases from J; bases unmatched to any gene: 11. The CDR3 nucleotides are TGTGCCAGCAGTGGGCTAGCGGGGGCGACTGGATCGAACACCGGGGAGCTGTTTTTT. Translated: CASSGLAGATGSNTGELFF.

This rearrangement joins TRBV5-4 to TRBJ1-4; TRBD1 agrees at 7 bases. Germline trimming cut 7 bases from V and 5 bases from J; bases unmatched to any gene: 5. The CDR3 has 13 residues. CDR1 and CDR2 (germline): SGHNT, YYREEE (reference sequence). CDR3 sequence reads: CASRDRTNEKLFF. CDR3 bases: TGTGCCAGCCGGGACAGAACCAATGAAAAACTGTTTTTT.

The CDR3 reads CASSRRQLGVNEQFF. DNA for the CDR3: TGTGCCAGCAGCCGACGCCAACTAGGTGTCAATGAGCAGTTCTTC. The chain carries TRBV6-5 and TRBJ2-1, with D possibly being TRBD2 (5 bases). Germline-derived CDR1 and CDR2 are MNHEY and SVGAGI. The V end was cut by 6 bases, the J end by 6 bases, with 18 bases between. This CDR3 is built from 15 residues.

Concerning this clone: The same CDR3 arises from other DNA sequences in this sample as well. The rearrangement uses TRBV9 and TRBJ2-2; 9 nucleotides agree with TRBD2. This CDR3 region has 19 residues. Germline CDR1 and CDR2: SGDLS and YYNGEE. J gave up 7 bases and V 0 bases, and 16 bases lay outside the gene matches. CDR3 protein: CASSVGRGLAGGPIGELFF. The CDR3 region has the DNA TGTGCCAGCAGCGTAGGGCGAGGGCTGGCGGGGGGGCCTATCGGGGAGCTGTTTTTT.

This chain uses TRBV7-9 with TRBJ2-5, with 11 bases lining up with TRBD2. There are 14 residues in the CDR3. Unmatched junction bases numbered 2, after V lost 3 bases and J lost 5 bases. Germline-derived CDR1 and CDR2 are SEHNR and FQNEAQ (reference sequence). CDR3 amino acids: CASSLGLAVETQYF. DNA of the CDR3: TGTGCCAGCAGCTTGGGACTAGCGGTGGAGACCCAGTACTTC.

This clone showed up just a few times. The chain combines TRBV10-3 with TRBJ2-2; possibly TRBD1 for D (5 bases). There are 15 residues in the CDR3. Germline CDR1 and CDR2: ENHRY and SYGVKD. V was trimmed by 0 bases and J by 5 bases, leaving 10 bases between them. For the CDR3, the DNA is TGTGCCATCAGTGAGTCGACAGAGTCTACCGGGGAGCTGTTTTTT. As protein: CAISESTESTGELFF.

This clone was seen a few times. The chain joins TRBV6-4 to TRBJ2-7, with 9 bases that match TRBD1. There are 16 residues in the CDR3. Per germline, CDR1 MRHNA and CDR2 SNTAGT. Trimming at V came to 0 bases and at J to 5 bases, leaving 8 bases not matched to a gene. CDR3 sequence reads: CASSDSSGTGSHEQYF. CDR3 in DNA: TGTGCCAGCAGTGACTCGTCCGGGACAGGGTCCCACGAGCAGTACTTC.

The chain uses TRBV6-5 and TRBJ1-6; the match to TRBD1 covers 9 bases. V gave up 2 bases and J gave up 8 bases; unmatched junction bases: 7. This CDR3 has 16 residues. Germline V lookup: CDR1 MNHEY, CDR2 SVGAGI. CDR3 in DNA: TGTGCCAGCAGTTACGGCGACCGGGACAGGGATTCACCCCTCCACTTT. The encoded protein is CASSYGDRDRDSPLHF.

This clone was seen just once. The J gene is TRBJ2-5, the V gene TRBV4-1; 11 bases agree with TRBD1. This CDR3 has 18 residues. V was pared by 3 bases and J by 4 bases, with 13 bases of the junction left unmatched. Germline CDR1 is MGHRA and CDR2 is YSYEKL. CDR3 in DNA: TGCGCCAGCAGCCACGACCCTCGCGGGACAGGGGGTCGAGAGACCCAGTACTTC. Its protein product is CASSHDPRGTGGRETQYF.

The chain combines TRBV19 with TRBJ1-1; D remains ambiguous. This CDR3 comprises 13 residues. The V and J ends lost 7 bases and 0 bases respectively, with 9 bases between them. Germline V gene data show CDR1 as LNHDA and CDR2 as SQIVND (reference sequence). The CDR3 DNA follows: TGTGCCAGTACTGACATGATGAACACTGAAGCTTTCTTT. Encoded protein: CASTDMMNTEAFF.

This chain links TRBV5-1 with TRBJ2-3, with TRBD2 matching over 9 bases. The CDR3 is 17 residues long. J gave up 2 bases and V 4 bases, and 11 bases lay outside the gene matches. Looked up from germline, CDR1 is SGHRS and CDR2 is YFSETQ. The CDR3 DNA reads TGCGCCAGCAGCCGTAGCGGGGGCCAGGGATCCACAGATACGCAGTATTTT. Protein product: CASSRSGGQGSTDTQYF.

CDR3 sequence: CASSPGQDSGNTIYF. The CDR3 DNA is TGTGCCAGTAGTCCCGGACAGGACTCTGGAAACACCATATATTTT. The rearrangement joins TRBV19 to TRBJ1-3, with 7 positions matching TRBD1. The length of the CDR3 is 15 residues. Germline CDR1 is LNHDA and CDR2 is SQIVND (reference sequence). The V and J ends lost 5 bases and 0 bases, in that order; junction bases with no gene match: 4.

This clone was seen once. The V and J genes are TRBV7-2 and TRBJ2-5; 7 positions match TRBD1. The junction had 2 bases not matched to a gene; V was cut back by 5 bases and J by 2 bases. Germline assignment: CDR1 SGHTA and CDR2 FQGNSA. The CDR3 totals 13 residues. CDR3 in DNA: TGTGCCAGCAGCACACAGGGGCAAGAGACCCAGTACTTC. It translates to CASSTQGQETQYF.

The rearrangement joins TRBV7-8 to TRBJ1-2; a weak D match, TRBD1 (6 bases). Germline lookup yields CDR1 SGHVS and CDR2 FQNEAQ. V lost 3 bases to trimming and J lost 3 bases, with 14 bases between them. There are 15 residues in the CDR3. The CDR3 is CASSFSAGADYGYTF. CDR3 in DNA: TGTGCCAGCAGCTTTAGTGCAGGGGCCGACTATGGCTACACCTTC.

The chain combines TRBV5-3 with TRBJ1-4; a possible D gene is TRBD1 (5 bases). TRBV5-3 qualifies as an ORF whose function is uncertain. Trimming stripped 5 bases from V and 1 base from J, with 18 bases between. The CDR3 consists of 17 residues. The CDR3 DNA is TGTGCCAGAAGTATTGATGGAGCCAGGGTAACTAATGAAAAACTGTTTTTT. This codes for CARSIDGARVTNEKLFF.

In this sample, this clone turned up once. This chain connects TRBV30 to TRBJ2-5, with 7 bases lining up with TRBD1. The ends lost 2 bases at V and 4 bases at J; junction bases unmatched: 4. The CDR3 runs to 13 residues. The germline V gene has CDR1 GTSNPN and CDR2 SVGIG (reference sequence). CDR3 DNA: TGTGCCTGGAGTCCCCCAGGGGGAGAGACCCAGTACTTC. It is translated as CAWSPPGGETQYF.

The sample holds a few counts of this clone. The V and J genes are TRBV5-1 and TRBJ2-7; 8 bases match TRBD1. J gave up 3 bases and V 4 bases, and 9 bases lay outside the gene matches. The CDR3 covers 15 residues. The V gene's germline CDR1 is SGHRS and CDR2 YFSETQ. The CDR3 DNA sequence: TGCGCCAGCAGCCCCTCGGGACAGGATTACTACGAGCAGTACTTC. Protein: CASSPSGQDYYEQYF.